This T cell receptor beta chain derives from a study of OX40 agonist ivuxolimab in advanced cancers. Some clones are missing from TCRdb's copy, which holds only in-frame ones; the method was immunoSEQ multiplex PCR. The sample includes approximately 60,000 clones, around 87% of them seen just once. CDR1 and CDR2 from the germline V gene are SGHAT and FQNNGV. The CDR3 covers 13 residues. V was clipped by 5 bases and J by 0 bases, with 4 bases between them. This TCR came from an adult with an advanced solid tumor such as melanoma, head and neck, liver or kidney cancer. This chain uses TRBV11-2 with TRBJ1-4; D is ambiguous. Specimen: CD4+ or CD8+ T cells sorted from blood, collected in a trial of the OX40 agonist ivuxolimab. The CDR3 region has the DNA TGTGCCAGCAGCGCCCCAACTAATGAAAAACTGTTTTTT. Its translation is CASSAPTNEKLFF.